The subject of this entry is one T cell receptor beta chain. Its specificity is unknown. The sample originates from a study of T cells expressing NK-cell markers. No DNA is given; TCRdb re-called the 5' RACE reads and lists each CDR3 protein once. Recorded for this sample: about 460,000 distinct CDR3 sequences. The study's findings and limits: Among CD8+ T cells from more than five donors, dominant NKG2C+ clonotypes accounted for about 1.0-7.5%.

CDR1 and CDR2 from the germline V gene are SGHDN and FVKESK. The CDR3 is 15 residues long. The origin of this receptor is a woman aged 50 to 60 in good health. The rearrangement uses TRBV14 and TRBJ1-2; absent DNA, TCRdb's TRBD1 call cannot be checked. Sequencing was performed on blood T cells: a sorted CD56 or NKG2C T cell subset, CD4+ or CD8+ T cells, or bulk PBMC T cells (not recorded which). The CDR3 loop is CASSQQGTANYGYTF.